These T cell receptor beta chains were read from a single sample in a study of regulatory T cells in long-lasting Graves disease. TCRdb re-derived calls from the multiplex PCR reads in MiXCR, one entry per CDR3 protein. Counted here are almost 450,000 distinct CDR3 sequences, around 17% occurring once; the ten biggest clones make up approximately 12%. These data also featured in a second study, about T cells in Graves' hyperthyroidism and ophthalmopathy.

The sequencing used peripheral blood mononuclear cells (PBMCs), collected at new diagnosis, from a patient treated with antithyroid drugs. Receptors were obtained from a woman aged 30 to 39 with Graves disease. Both conserved end residues are part of each CDR3. The D gene is left open where the match is weak. For some rows the clone size is stated as once, few or many, or as a class when expanded; others skip it.

D gene: TRBD2; V gene: TRBV6-2/TRBV6-3; J gene: TRBJ2-1; clone size: .; CDR3 length: 18; CDR3 protein: CASSYTGTSGGVNNEQFF; CDR3 DNA: TGTGCCAGCAGTTACACCGGGACTAGCGGGGGGGTGAACAATGAGCAGTTCTTC
D gene: .; V gene: TRBV18; J gene: TRBJ1-1; clone size: .; CDR3 length: 14; CDR3 protein: CASSPGPVNTEAFF; CDR3 DNA: TGTGCCAGCTCACCAGGGCCCGTTAACACTGAAGCTTTCTTT
D gene: .; V gene: TRBV19; J gene: TRBJ1-1; clone size: .; CDR3 length: 17; CDR3 protein: CASSKEGQRPTNTEAFF; CDR3 DNA: TGTGCCAGTAGTAAAGAAGGACAGCGTCCAACGAACACTGAAGCTTTCTTT
D gene: TRBD2; V gene: TRBV29-1; J gene: TRBJ2-1; clone size: many; CDR3 length: 19; CDR3 protein: CSVWPTGTSGSADPNEQFF; CDR3 DNA: TGCAGCGTTTGGCCTACCGGGACTAGCGGGAGCGCAGATCCCAATGAGCAGTTCTTC
D gene: .; V gene: TRBV28; J gene: TRBJ2-1; clone size: many; CDR3 length: 20; CDR3 protein: CASSLGWGTTQRPSYNEQFF; CDR3 DNA: TGTGCCAGCAGTTTAGGGTGGGGGACAACCCAACGCCCCTCCTACAATGAGCAGTTCTTC
D gene: .; V gene: TRBV4-3; J gene: TRBJ2-1; clone size: .; CDR3 length: 16; CDR3 protein: CASSRDHGVSYNEQFF; CDR3 DNA: TGCGCCAGCAGCCGAGATCATGGTGTCTCCTACAATGAGCAGTTCTTC
D gene: .; V gene: TRBV6-2/TRBV6-3; J gene: TRBJ2-1; clone size: many; CDR3 length: 13; CDR3 protein: CASSYQISNEQFF; CDR3 DNA: TGTGCCAGCAGTTACCAAATTAGTAATGAGCAGTTCTTC
D gene: TRBD1; V gene: TRBV28; J gene: TRBJ2-7; clone size: many; CDR3 length: 15; CDR3 protein: CASSAPGTGTYEQYF; CDR3 DNA: TGTGCCAGCAGTGCCCCGGGGACAGGGACCTACGAGCAGTACTTC
D gene: TRBD1; V gene: TRBV27; J gene: TRBJ1-1; clone size: many; CDR3 length: 14; CDR3 protein: CASSMTGRWAEAFF; CDR3 DNA: TGTGCCAGCAGTATGACAGGGCGGTGGGCTGAAGCTTTCTTT
D gene: .; V gene: TRBV3-1; J gene: TRBJ2-5; clone size: many; CDR3 length: 14; CDR3 protein: CASSQKAERETQYF; CDR3 DNA: TGTGCCAGCAGCCAAAAGGCCGAACGGGAGACCCAGTACTTC